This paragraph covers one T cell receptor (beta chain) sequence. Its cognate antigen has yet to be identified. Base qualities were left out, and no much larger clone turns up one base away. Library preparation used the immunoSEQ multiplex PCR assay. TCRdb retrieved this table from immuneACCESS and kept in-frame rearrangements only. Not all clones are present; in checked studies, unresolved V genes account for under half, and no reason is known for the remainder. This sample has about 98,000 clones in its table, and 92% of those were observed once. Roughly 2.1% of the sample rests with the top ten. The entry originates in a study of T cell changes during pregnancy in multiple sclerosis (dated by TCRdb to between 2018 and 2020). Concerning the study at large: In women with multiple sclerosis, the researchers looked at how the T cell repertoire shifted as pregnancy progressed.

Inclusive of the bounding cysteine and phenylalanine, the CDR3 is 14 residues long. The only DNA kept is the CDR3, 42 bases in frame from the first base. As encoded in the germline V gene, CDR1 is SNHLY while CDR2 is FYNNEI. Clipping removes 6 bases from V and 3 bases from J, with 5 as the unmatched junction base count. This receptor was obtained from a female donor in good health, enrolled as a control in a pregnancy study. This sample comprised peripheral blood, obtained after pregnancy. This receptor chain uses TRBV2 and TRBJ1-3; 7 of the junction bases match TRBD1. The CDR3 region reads CASRTQGSGNTIYF. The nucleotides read TGTGCCAGCAGGACACAGGGGAGTGGAAACACCATATATTTT.